The clone carrying this T cell receptor (beta chain) was seen many times. The V and J ends lost 2 bases and 6 bases, in that order; junction bases with no gene match: 4. CDR3 size: 14 residues. Germline V gene data show CDR1 as MGHRA and CDR2 as YSYEKL. The source of the sample is a study of T cells in Graves' hyperthyroidism and ophthalmopathy. Amplified TCR beta CDR3 regions derived from RNA transcripts. With the HTBI primer set, the TCR CDR3 went through a first round of RT-PCR. MiXCR, run by TCRdb on the multiplex PCR reads, gives a single entry per CDR3 protein. The data show hundreds of thousands of distinct CDR3 sequences, roughly 16% seen once. The PBMCs were taken from around 9 ml of fresh peripheral blood.

Sequenced sample: blood. This TCR came from a woman aged 25 to 39 with Graves' hyperthyroidism. The chain joins TRBV4-1 to TRBJ2-1; 7 bases match TRBD2. CDR3 nucleotides: TGCGCCAGCAGCCAAATGAGGGAGGGCAATGAGCAGTTCTTC. The encoded protein is CASSQMREGNEQFF.